These 7 T cell receptor beta chains share one sample of origin, sequenced in a study of T cell changes during pregnancy in multiple sclerosis. Here immunoSEQ multiplex PCR was the method, and the copy in TCRdb shows in-frame clones only, minus some. There are about 40,000 clones in the sample; 80% to 90% occur only once, and about 1% lies in the top ten. The input for sequencing was CD4+ T cells from peripheral blood mononuclear cells, taken after pregnancy. The source of these receptors is a female donor with multiple sclerosis, enrolled in a pregnancy study.

The chain joins TRBV7-2 to TRBJ2-2, with 8 bases fitting TRBD2. The CDR3 has 16 residues. Trimming took 5 bases from V and 3 from J; bases not matched to a gene: 8. Germline V gives CDR1 SGHTA, CDR2 FQGNSA. CDR3 in amino acids: CASSINPGLDTGELFF. The CDR3 coding sequence is TGTGCCAGCAGCATAAACCCGGGACTAGACACCGGGGAGCTGTTTTTT.

The chain uses TRBV10-3 and TRBJ1-4, with 11 bases lining up with TRBD1. CDR3 length: 16 amino acids. Germline assignment: CDR1 ENHRY and CDR2 SYGVKD. The V segment lost 4 bases and the J segment 4 bases; nucleotides outside the gene matches: 5. Written as DNA, the CDR3 is TGTGCCATCAGTGGAGGGACAGGGGGGTATAATGAAAAACTGTTTTTT. Amino acid sequence: CAISGGTGGYNEKLFF.

V gene TRBV6-5 combines with J gene TRBJ2-7; TRBD1 matches at 12 bases. Per germline, CDR1 MNHEY and CDR2 SVGAGI. The CDR3 covers 16 residues. V was pared by 4 bases and J by 7 bases, with 11 bases of the junction left unmatched. The CDR3 region has the DNA TGTGCCAGCAGTTTCTCCGCCGGGACAGGGGGCCGAGAGCAGTACTTC. Its translation is CASSFSAGTGGREQYF.

This chain links TRBV19 with TRBJ1-2; D remains unclear. The germline gives CDR1 LNHDA, CDR2 SQIVND (reference sequence). The CDR3 contains 14 residues. Deletions cut 4 bases from V and 0 bases from J, with 9 bases between. The CDR3 DNA sequence: TGTGCCAGTAGTAATCCCGGGACTAACTATGGCTACACCTTC. Translated, it gives CASSNPGTNYGYTF.

V gene TRBV5-4 combines with J gene TRBJ1-1, with TRBD1 identical over 7 bases. The trim removed 4 bases at V and 5 bases at J, leaving 11 bases unmatched. Germline values: CDR1 SGHNT, CDR2 YYREEE (reference sequence). This CDR3 is 15 amino acids long. The CDR3: CASSRRQGMGTEAFF. CDR3 DNA: TGTGCCAGCAGCCGTCGACAGGGTATGGGTACTGAAGCTTTCTTT.

The CDR3 DNA follows: TGTGCATCGGCGGGCTCCTACAATGAGCAGTTCTTC. It yields the protein CASAGSYNEQFF. The chain joins TRBV10-3 to TRBJ2-1; TRBD2 might be the D (5 bases). Germline CDR1 ENHRY, CDR2 SYGVKD. The length of the CDR3 is 12 residues.

V is TRBV7-9 and J is TRBJ2-1; 7 bases align to TRBD1. Germline V gene sequence: CDR1 SEHNR, CDR2 FQNEAQ (reference sequence). This CDR3 is 17 amino acids long. Germline trimming cut 5 bases from V and 7 bases from J; bases unmatched to any gene: 17. The CDR3 loop reads CASSQIYNRGIWNEQFF. The CDR3 nucleotides read TGTGCCAGCAGCCAGATATACAACAGGGGAATTTGGAATGAGCAGTTCTTC.